The 16 T cell receptor beta chains below were found in one sample sequenced in a study of cytomegalovirus exposure and HLA in healthy donors. PCR used 60 Vbeta primers and 13 Jbeta primers. Clones were sequenced by immunoSEQ multiplex PCR, and TCRdb holds only the in-frame ones, with some missing. Here the sample spans around 99,000 clones, about 76% being singletons. Specimen: PBMCs. These receptors were taken from a middle-aged man in good health and CMV-seronegative.

This clone showed up just once. This rearrangement joins TRBV6-5 to TRBJ2-7; TRBD2 matches at 10 bases. Germline CDR1 is MNHEY and CDR2 is SVGAGI. Trimming took 0 bases from V and 4 from J; bases not matched to a gene: 3. CDR3 length: 15 residues. CDR3 in amino acids: CASSYSASGGYEQYF. CDR3 DNA sequence: TGTGCCAGCAGTTACTCTGCTAGCGGGGGTTACGAGCAGTACTTC.

The J gene is TRBJ2-2, the V gene TRBV7-2; 13 bases line up with TRBD2. V trimming: 5 bases; J trimming: 0 bases; junction bases outside the gene matches: 9. CDR3 length: 19 amino acids. CDR1 is SGHTA and CDR2 is FQGNSA in the germline V gene. CDR3 DNA: TGTGCCAGCAGCCCCGTCGGACTAGCGGGGGCGACGAACACCGGGGAGCTGTTTTTT. Protein sequence: CASSPVGLAGATNTGELFF.

The chain employs TRBV7-3 and TRBJ1-1; perhaps TRBD1 as D (6 bases). CDR1 is SGHTA and CDR2 is FQGTGA in the germline V gene. Trimming removed 5 bases from V and 0 bases from J, with 10 bases in between. The CDR3 is made up of 14 amino acids. DNA of the CDR3: TGTGCCAGCAGCGAGGACAGCCTGAACACTGAAGCTTTCTTT. Amino acid sequence: CASSEDSLNTEAFF.

CDR3 DNA sequence: TGTGCCAGCAGATCAAGGGACAGGGATTCCTACGAGCAGTACTTC. Protein: CASRSRDRDSYEQYF. The chain links TRBV6-1 to TRBJ2-7, with 9 bases aligning to TRBD1. The V gene end was trimmed by 6 bases and the J gene end by 1 base; junction bases not matched to a gene: 7. The CDR3 sequence is 15 residues long. CDR1 is MNHNS and CDR2 is SASEGT in the germline V gene.

The V and J genes are TRBV7-9 and TRBJ1-1; weak D call: TRBD1 (6 bases). CDR1 and CDR2 from the germline V gene are SEHNR and FQNEAQ (reference sequence). CDR3 size: 15 residues. The V and J ends lost 5 bases and 3 bases respectively, with 16 bases between them. CDR3 sequence (DNA): TGTGCCAGCAGCCCCCAGACAGGTTGGGACACTGAAGCTTTCTTT. This encodes CASSPQTGWDTEAFF.

The chain joins TRBV6-5 to TRBJ1-2; D is unresolved. V dropped 5 bases and J dropped 5 bases, with 18 bases sitting between them. CDR3 length: 15 residues. Germline V gene data show CDR1 as MNHEY and CDR2 as SVGAGI. The CDR3 DNA is TGTGCCAGCAGTCCCGGGGAGGGTGTGAGTTATGGCTACACCTTC. Translation gives CASSPGEGVSYGYTF.

The gene calls are TRBV5-1 and TRBJ1-1; D may be TRBD1 (5 bases). The CDR3 consists of 14 residues. The V end was cut by 4 bases, the J end by 3 bases, with 13 bases between. Per germline, CDR1 SGHRS and CDR2 YFSETQ. The CDR3: CASSLVTGYTEAFF. In DNA, the CDR3 is TGCGCCAGCAGCCTTGTAACAGGCTACACTGAAGCTTTCTTT.

The chain links TRBV4-1 to TRBJ2-7; 7 bases agree with TRBD1. This CDR3 region has 15 residues. Germline V gene sequence: CDR1 MGHRA, CDR2 YSYEKL. Trimming removed 1 base from V and 6 bases from J; junction bases left unmatched: 9. CDR3 region: CASSQGPSTGVEQYF. Written as DNA, the CDR3 is TGCGCCAGCAGCCAAGGCCCCTCTACAGGGGTCGAGCAGTACTTC.

V gene TRBV14 combines with J gene TRBJ2-3; 10 positions agree with TRBD2. The CDR3 sequence is 16 residues long. CDR1 is SGHDN and CDR2 is FVKESK in the germline V gene. The junction had 5 bases not matched to a gene; V was cut back by 1 base and J by 4 bases. CDR3 region: CASSQGTSGAADTQYF. CDR3 in DNA: TGTGCCAGCAGCCAAGGAACTAGCGGGGCCGCAGATACGCAGTATTTT.

The chain couples TRBV6-6 to TRBJ2-5; possible D gene TRBD2, 5 bases. Trimming removed 6 bases at V and 5 bases at J, with 19 bases between. There are 15 residues in the CDR3. Germline loops: CDR1 MNHNY, CDR2 SVGAGI (reference sequence). CDR3 sequence: CASSPSVGEGETQYF. The CDR3 DNA reads TGTGCCAGCAGCCCCTCGGTCGGGGAAGGGGAGACCCAGTACTTC.

V and J are TRBV4-1 and TRBJ1-2; TRBD1 might be the D (6 bases). The V end was cut by 5 bases, the J end by 4 bases, with 11 bases between. This CDR3 is 13 amino acids long. Germline CDR1 reads MGHRA; CDR2 reads YSYEKL. CDR3 sequence reads: CASSTQGIYGYTF. The CDR3 DNA sequence: TGCGCCAGCAGCACACAGGGTATCTATGGCTACACCTTC.

DNA for the CDR3: TGTGCCAGCAGCCGCGGACAGGGGTCCACATCCTACGAGCAGTACTTC. Protein: CASSRGQGSTSYEQYF. This sequence joins TRBV6-6 and TRBJ2-7; 9 nucleotides match TRBD1. Germline lookup yields CDR1 MNHNY and CDR2 SVGAGI (reference sequence). The CDR3 runs to 16 residues. V lost 6 bases, J lost 1 base, and 10 bases stayed unmatched.

The V gene is TRBV9, the J gene TRBJ1-1; 9 bases are shared with TRBD1. CDR1 and CDR2 from the germline V gene are SGDLS and YYNGEE. V was pared by 6 bases and J by 11 bases, with 14 bases of the junction left unmatched. The CDR3 extends over 14 amino acids. CDR3 residues: CASNPGQGPSGAFF. For the CDR3, the DNA is TGTGCCAGCAATCCGGGACAGGGCCCTTCTGGGGCTTTCTTT. Complete variable domain (other parts from reference TRBV9 and TRBJ1-1): DSGVTQTPKHLITATGQRVTLRCSPRSGDLSVYWYQQSLDQGLQFLIQYYNGEERAKGNILERFSAQQFPDLHSELNLSSLELGDSALYFCASNPGQGPSGAFFGQGTRLTVV.

The count of this clone is one. The V call is TRBV29-1, the J call TRBJ1-2; D call uncertain. V shed 7 bases and J shed 4 bases, with 13 bases lying between them. Germline V gene lookup returns CDR1 SQVTM and CDR2 ANQGSEA. The CDR3 contains 12 residues. CDR3: CSALRGAYGYTF. The CDR3 bases are TGCAGCGCCCTTCGGGGAGCCTATGGCTACACCTTC.

This chain uses TRBV15 with TRBJ2-4; possible D gene TRBD1, 5 bases. This CDR3 has 13 amino acids. Between the trimmed V and J ends, which lost 4 bases and 2 bases, there was a span of 6 bases. The V gene's germline CDR1 is LNHNV and CDR2 YYDKDF (reference sequence). CDR3 sequence: CATSTDTKNIQYF. In DNA form, the CDR3 reads TGTGCCACCAGCACGGACACCAAAAACATTCAGTACTTC.

This chain uses TRBV5-4 with TRBJ2-3, with D unclear. Trimming shortened V by 0 bases and J by 0 bases, and 5 bases separated the two germline ends. From germline, CDR1 is SGHNT and CDR2 YYREEE (reference sequence). This CDR3 comprises 14 residues. The CDR3 loop is CASSLDPSTDTQYF. The CDR3 nucleotides are TGTGCCAGCAGCTTGGATCCTAGCACAGATACGCAGTATTTT.